The 15 T cell receptor beta chains in this list originate from one sample, sequenced in a study of radiotherapy plus CTLA-4 blockade in lung cancer. The protocol was immunoSEQ multiplex PCR, while the TCRdb copy is restricted to in-frame clones and leaves out a portion. The data hold around 50,000 clones, with about 88% observed a single time. The source was peripheral blood, collected from a patient treated with radiotherapy plus ipilimumab. These receptor sequences come from a human donor with non-small cell lung cancer that progressed on radiotherapy plus ipilimumab. Some clones in this sample may be carry-over from other donors' samples.

This chain connects TRBV9 to TRBJ2-3, with D uncertain. CDR3 length equals 11 residues. With 3 bases removed from V and 7 bases from J, the gap between germline ends came to 6 bases. Germline loops: CDR1 SGDLS, CDR2 YYNGEE. Written as DNA, the CDR3 is TGTGCCAGCAGCGCCGCTAATACGCAGTATTTT. The encoded protein is CASSAANTQYF.

The V and J genes are TRBV25-1 and TRBJ2-7; a possible D gene is TRBD1 (8 bases). Germline lookup yields CDR1 MGHDK and CDR2 SYGVNS. V gave up 7 bases and J gave up 7 bases, with 17 bases separating them. CDR3 length: 13 residues. The chain's CDR3 is CASTNRGGREQYF. CDR3 coding DNA: TGTGCCAGCACGAACAGGGGGGGGCGGGAGCAGTACTTC.

By sample share, this clone is medium-sized (0.01 to 0.1%). This sequence joins TRBV6-6 and TRBJ2-7; TRBD1 matches 7 bases. There are 11 residues in the CDR3. Trimming removed 5 bases from V and 9 bases from J; junction bases left unmatched: 4. Germline V lookup: CDR1 MNHNY, CDR2 SVGAGI (reference sequence). The CDR3 sequence: CASSTAGGQYF. CDR3 bases: TGTGCCAGCAGTACAGCAGGGGGGCAGTACTTC.

The chain carries TRBV6-6 and TRBJ1-1; D unresolved. Germline CDR1 MNHNY, CDR2 SVGAGI (reference sequence). This CDR3 has 14 residues. V lost 5 bases and J 5 bases, leaving 15 bases between the germline ends. The CDR3 region is CASSATTSGTEAFF. CDR3 nucleotide sequence: TGTGCCAGCAGTGCAACGACCTCGGGGACTGAAGCTTTCTTT.

The rearrangement links TRBV27 to TRBJ2-1; D call uncertain. Trimming pared 3 bases from V and 5 bases from J, leaving 8 bases between. CDR1 and CDR2 (germline): MNHEY, SMNVEV (reference sequence). The CDR3 has 13 residues. The CDR3, as DNA: TGTGCCAGCAGTTTTACGGTTGACAATGAGCAGTTCTTC. This codes for CASSFTVDNEQFF.

The rearrangement joins TRBV4-1 to TRBJ2-7, with 10 bases identical to TRBD2. Germline V lookup: CDR1 MGHRA, CDR2 YSYEKL. The CDR3 has 15 amino acids. J lost 6 bases, V lost 4 bases, and 9 bases had no gene match. The CDR3 here is CASSLIASGSSEQYF. In DNA form, the CDR3 reads TGCGCCAGCAGCCTCATAGCTAGCGGGAGCTCCGAGCAGTACTTC.

This chain connects TRBV5-4 to TRBJ2-7, with 9 bases matching TRBD1. V dropped 0 bases and J dropped 5; count of bases not matched to a gene: 3. Germline CDR1 SGHNT, CDR2 YYREEE (reference sequence). This CDR3 is built from 14 residues. CDR3 amino acids: CASSLDRGPHEQYF. CDR3 bases: TGTGCCAGCAGCTTGGACAGGGGGCCACACGAGCAGTACTTC.

The chain couples TRBV30 to TRBJ1-4, with 9 bases lining up with TRBD1. Germline V gene lookup returns CDR1 GTSNPN and CDR2 SVGIG (reference sequence). The V and J ends lost 5 bases and 2 bases, in that order; junction bases with no gene match: 3. The CDR3 extends over 14 amino acids. Written as DNA, the CDR3 is TGTGCCTGGGGAACAGGGGGCACTAATGAAAAACTGTTTTTT. This sequence encodes CAWGTGGTNEKLFF.

This clone has just one count. The chain couples TRBV28 to TRBJ1-2; 7 bases agree with TRBD1. The CDR3 covers 14 residues. With 4 bases clipped from V and 4 bases from J, the junction kept 6 bases outside the gene matches. CDR1 is MDHEN and CDR2 is SYDVKM in the germline V gene. This CDR3 is CASSWGTDTYGYTF. CDR3 DNA: TGTGCCAGCAGTTGGGGGACAGATACCTATGGCTACACCTTC.

This clone was seen only once. This chain uses TRBV27 with TRBJ1-1, with D possibly matching TRBD1 (5 bases). Looked up from germline, CDR1 is MNHEY and CDR2 is SMNVEV (reference sequence). This CDR3 has 16 residues. Between the trimmed V and J ends, which lost 2 bases and 7 bases, there was a span of 20 bases. The CDR3 protein is CASSLGFGRGRGEAFF. As DNA, the CDR3 is TGTGCCAGCAGTTTAGGGTTTGGGAGGGGACGAGGTGAAGCTTTCTTT.

Written as DNA, the CDR3 is TGTGCCAGCACGCTAGCGGGAGGGAATGAGCAGTTCTTC. Its translation is CASTLAGGNEQFF. This chain links TRBV6-5 with TRBJ2-1; 12 nucleotides match TRBD2. The germline V gene encodes CDR1 MNHEY and CDR2 SVGAGI. The CDR3 has 13 residues. Unmatched junction bases numbered 2, after V lost 7 bases and J lost 7 bases.

DNA of the CDR3: TGCAGCGTTGAGTCAGGGGACGGTTCCCTCTATGGCTACACCTTC. Translated: CSVESGDGSLYGYTF. V is TRBV29-1 and J is TRBJ1-2, with a weak D call TRBD1 (6 bases). The V and J ends lost 3 bases and 4 bases respectively, with 18 bases between them. The CDR3 spans 15 residues. Germline V lookup: CDR1 SQVTM, CDR2 ANQGSEA.

In its sample, this clone was seen once. The chain carries TRBV5-1 and TRBJ2-1; 14 bases are shared with TRBD2. The CDR3 covers 16 residues. Germline CDR1 SGHRS, CDR2 YFSETQ. V dropped 0 bases and J dropped 5; count of bases not matched to a gene: 1. CDR3 in DNA: TGCGCCAGCAGCTTGGGGACTAGCGGGAGGAACAATGAGCAGTTCTTC. Protein sequence: CASSLGTSGRNNEQFF. Full variable domain (remainder filled in from reference TRBV5-1 and TRBJ2-1): KAGVTQTPRYLIKTRGQQVTLSCSPISGHRSVSWYQQTPGQGLQFLFEYFSETQRNKGNFPGRFSGRQFSNSRSEMNVSTLELGDSALYLCASSLGTSGRNNEQFFGPGTRLTVL.

This clone was seen only a few times. The chain recombines TRBV4-2 with TRBJ1-4; TRBD1 agrees at 8 bases. CDR3 length equals 15 residues. The V segment lost 1 base and the J segment 8 bases; nucleotides outside the gene matches: 6. Germline lookup yields CDR1 LGHNA and CDR2 YNFKEQ. The CDR3, as DNA: TGTGCCAGCAGCCAAGTGCAGGGGGCAGGGGAAAAACTGTTTTTT. This sequence encodes CASSQVQGAGEKLFF.

The chain combines TRBV28 with TRBJ2-7; D might be TRBD1 (7 bases). Looked up from germline, CDR1 is MDHEN and CDR2 is SYDVKM. V dropped 6 bases and J dropped 0 bases, with 15 bases sitting between them. The CDR3 is 15 residues long. CDR3 in DNA: TGTGCCAGCAGCCCGGGGGACAGTTTCTCCTACGAGCAGTACTTC. Protein product: CASSPGDSFSYEQYF.